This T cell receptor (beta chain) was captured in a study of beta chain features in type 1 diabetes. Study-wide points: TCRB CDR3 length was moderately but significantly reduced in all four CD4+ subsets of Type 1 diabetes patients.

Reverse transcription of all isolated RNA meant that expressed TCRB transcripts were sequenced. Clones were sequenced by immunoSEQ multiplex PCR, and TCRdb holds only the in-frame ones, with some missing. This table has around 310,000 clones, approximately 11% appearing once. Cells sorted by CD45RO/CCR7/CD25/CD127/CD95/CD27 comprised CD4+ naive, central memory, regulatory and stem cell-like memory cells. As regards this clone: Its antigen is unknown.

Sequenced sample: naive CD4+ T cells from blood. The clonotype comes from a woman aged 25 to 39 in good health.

CDR3 sequence reads: CASSILQGALGQPQHF. For the CDR3, the DNA is TGTGCCAGTAGTATACTACAGGGGGCGTTGGGTCAGCCCCAGCATTTT. The rearrangement links TRBV19 to TRBJ1-5; TRBD1 matches at 9 bases. This CDR3 comprises 16 residues. Trimming at V came to 2 bases and at J to 6 bases, leaving 8 bases not matched to a gene. Per germline, CDR1 LNHDA and CDR2 SQIVND (reference sequence).